These 13 T cell receptor beta chains originate from one sample sequenced in a study of T cell changes during pregnancy in multiple sclerosis. TCRdb keeps only in-frame clones here, not all; method: immunoSEQ multiplex PCR. The repertoire holds 50,000 or so clones, with around 94% as singletons. Material: CD4+ T cells from peripheral blood mononuclear cells, obtained in the third trimester of pregnancy. These receptors were collected from a female donor with multiple sclerosis, enrolled in a pregnancy study.

The rearrangement links TRBV30 to TRBJ2-7; possibly TRBD1 for D (5 bases). This CDR3 region has 12 residues. In germline, CDR1 is GTSNPN, CDR2 SVGIG (reference sequence). The V end was cut by 0 bases, the J end by 6 bases, with 9 bases between. CDR3 sequence (DNA): TGTGCCTGGAGTGTCATAGGGGCCGAGCAGTACTTC. It codes for CAWSVIGAEQYF.

V and J are TRBV18 and TRBJ1-1; a possible D gene is TRBD1 (6 bases). CDR1 and CDR2 from the germline V gene are KGHSH and LQKENI. Deletions cut 3 bases from V and 4 bases from J, with 18 bases between. CDR3 size: 16 residues. The CDR3: CASSPQPPIGGTEAFF. In DNA form, the CDR3 reads TGTGCCAGCTCACCTCAACCGCCGATAGGGGGCACTGAAGCTTTCTTT.

The chain employs TRBV7-8 and TRBJ1-1; no clear D gene. The V end lost 1 base, the J end lost 13 bases, and 16 bases lay between the germline ends. This CDR3 has 13 residues. The germline CDR1 and CDR2 sequences are SGHVS and FQNEAQ. The CDR3 region is CASSLGPGFDVFF. The DNA for the CDR3 is TGTGCCAGCAGCTTAGGCCCCGGGTTTGATGTTTTCTTT. Drawing the rest from reference TRBV7-8 and TRBJ1-1, the complete variable domain is GAGVSQSPRYKVAKRGQDVALRCDPISGHVSLFWYQQALGQGPEFLTYFQNEAQLDKSGLPSDRFFAERPEGSVSTLKIQRTQQEDSAVYLCASSLGPGFDVFFGQGTRLTVV.

The V gene is TRBV5-6, the J gene TRBJ2-5; no clear D gene. CDR1 is SGHDT, CDR2 YYEEEE, per germline. The CDR3 length is 13 residues. V was pared by 0 bases and J by 4 bases, with 7 bases between. CDR3 amino acids: CASSLGPGETQYF. CDR3 bases: TGTGCCAGCAGCTTGGGGCCGGGAGAGACCCAGTACTTC.

The rearrangement joins TRBV6-4 to TRBJ2-3; 9 bases map to TRBD2. After removal of 0 bases from V and 3 bases from J, the junction contained 4 bases not matched to a gene. This CDR3 is 16 amino acids long. CDR1 is MRHNA and CDR2 is SNTAGT in the germline V gene. CDR3: CASSDSTSGGTDTQYF. The CDR3 nucleotides read TGTGCCAGCAGTGACTCGACTAGCGGTGGAACAGATACGCAGTATTTT.

The chain links TRBV27 to TRBJ2-1, with TRBD2 as a possible D gene (6 bases). Trimming shortened V by 2 bases and J by 5 bases, and 13 bases separated the two germline ends. Germline CDR1 and CDR2: MNHEY and SMNVEV (reference sequence). The CDR3 contains 15 residues. In DNA form, the CDR3 reads TGTGCCAGCAGTTTAGAGGGACTGAACCACAATGAGCAGTTCTTC. Amino acid sequence: CASSLEGLNHNEQFF.

Details on this clone: Other DNA variants within this sample encode the same CDR3. V and J are TRBV18 and TRBJ1-2, with TRBD1 identical over 7 bases. Germline lookup yields CDR1 KGHSH and CDR2 LQKENI. This CDR3 has 14 amino acids. Trimming removed 0 bases from V and 4 bases from J; junction bases left unmatched: 2. CDR3 nucleotide sequence: TGTGCCAGCTCACCACCGGGACAGCTCTATGGCTACACCTTC. Its protein is CASSPPGQLYGYTF.

The genes are TRBV27 and TRBJ2-1; D perhaps matches TRBD2 (6 bases). The germline CDR1 and CDR2 sequences are MNHEY and SMNVEV (reference sequence). The CDR3 length is 16 residues. V dropped 0 bases and J dropped 0 bases, with 9 bases sitting between them. CDR3 loop: CASSLSGTLSYNEQFF. Written as DNA, the CDR3 is TGTGCCAGCAGTTTATCTGGGACTCTCTCCTACAATGAGCAGTTCTTC.

The chain carries TRBV11-2 and TRBJ2-1, with TRBD2 identical over 12 bases. CDR1 and CDR2 (germline): SGHAT, FQNNGV. This CDR3 has 17 residues. Trimming removed 2 bases from V and 9 bases from J; junction bases left unmatched: 11. In DNA, the CDR3 is TGTGCCAGCAGCTTACTGCTAGCGGGAGGGCGCCTTGTTGAGCAGTTCTTC. Translation: CASSLLLAGGRLVEQFF.

The chain links TRBV28 to TRBJ1-2; D possibly corresponds to TRBD1 (5 bases). The germline V gene encodes CDR1 MDHEN and CDR2 SYDVKM. V dropped 6 bases and J dropped 6 bases, with 14 bases sitting between them. The CDR3 has 13 amino acids. Written as DNA, the CDR3 is TGTGCCAGCAGCTGGGCGGGGCCCAATGGCTACACCTTC. This sequence encodes CASSWAGPNGYTF.

The rearrangement joins TRBV30 to TRBJ2-2; D gene unclear. In germline, CDR1 is GTSNPN, CDR2 SVGIG (reference sequence). V dropped 4 bases and J dropped 4 bases, with 19 bases sitting between them. The CDR3 consists of 16 residues. The CDR3 DNA is TGTGCCTGGAATACTCTATCGAACCCGAGCACCGGGGAGCTGTTTTTT. It is translated as CAWNTLSNPSTGELFF.

This clone was observed a single time. The chain links TRBV2 to TRBJ1-3, with TRBD1 matching 8 bases. Germline loops: CDR1 SNHLY, CDR2 FYNNEI. This CDR3 has 15 residues. With V trimmed by 6 bases and J by 1 base, 5 bases remained unmatched. The CDR3 loop is CASRSDRESGNTIYF. The DNA for the CDR3 is TGTGCCAGCAGGTCGGACAGGGAATCTGGAAACACCATATATTTT.

This clone came up once. The chain carries TRBV19 and TRBJ1-3, with TRBD1 matching 7 bases. Trimming took 5 bases from V and 4 from J; bases not matched to a gene: 5. Germline lookup yields CDR1 LNHDA and CDR2 SQIVND (reference sequence). This CDR3 contains 14 residues. CDR3 DNA: TGTGCCAGTAGTGTACAGGGGCCCGGAAACACCATATATTTT. It codes for CASSVQGPGNTIYF.